The entry that follows covers one TCR beta chain sequence. The CDR3 runs 14 residues. Germline CDR1 reads LGHNA; CDR2 reads YNFKEQ. The V end was cut by 3 bases, the J end by 4 bases, with 11 bases between. Some clones are missing from TCRdb's copy, which holds only in-frame ones; the method was immunoSEQ multiplex PCR. The sample yields about 150,000 clones, around 80% seen once. The record originates from a study of blood T cell repertoires in COVID-19. This clonotype originated in a woman in her 70s who had recovered from COVID-19. The genes are TRBV4-2 and TRBJ2-3; a weak D match, TRBD2 (5 bases). Sequencing was carried out using peripheral blood. The CDR3 DNA is TGTGCCAGCAGCCATACTAGAGCCCCAGATACGCAGTATTTT. Encoded protein: CASSHTRAPDTQYF.